The source of this T cell receptor (beta chain) is a study of CD8+CD57+ T cells in acquired aplastic anemia. For the study at large: Sorted CD4+ and CD8+ cells gave a mean 3.2 ug DNA, range about 0.19 to 27.4 ug.

TCR beta VDJ and CDR3 were profiled, and genomic DNA was the template. Each CDR3 protein gets one entry after TCRdb re-called the reads with MiXCR. This table has 150,000 or so distinct CDR3 sequences, around 48% appearing once. In this sample, this clonotype turned up many times. All sequencing subjects had displayed CD8+CD57+ cell expansion on flow cytometry. Every patient was diagnosed with severe acquired aplastic anemia. The sequence was collected from a human donor with aplastic anemia. The sample consisted of sorted CD4+, CD8+, or CD8+CD57+ T cells (not recorded which) from PBMCs.

The CDR3 spells CASSQGRVGYEQYF. CDR3 DNA: TGTGCCAGCAGCCAAGGACGGGTTGGCTACGAGCAGTACTTC. The rearrangement uses TRBV14 and TRBJ2-7; no clear D. Between the trimmed V and J ends, which lost 1 base and 3 bases, there was a span of 10 bases. CDR3 length: 14 amino acids. Germline values: CDR1 SGHDN, CDR2 FVKESK.